This TCR beta chain comes out of a study of T cell changes during pregnancy in multiple sclerosis. TCRdb's table, derived via immunoSEQ multiplex PCR, lists solely in-frame clones and lacks some. The data show about 13,000 clones, around nine tenths seen once. CDR3 length: 13 residues. CDR1 is GTSNPN and CDR2 is SVGIG in the germline V gene (reference sequence). V lost 8 bases to trimming and J lost 4 bases, with 17 bases between them. The clonotype comes from a female donor with multiple sclerosis, enrolled in a pregnancy study. This sequence joins TRBV30 and TRBJ1-1; weak D call: TRBD1 (5 bases). Sequencing was performed on CD8+ T cells from peripheral blood mononuclear cells, taken in the first trimester of pregnancy. CDR3 coding DNA: TGTGCCCGGATTAAAGACAGTGGCACTGAAGCTTTCTTT. Translating gives CARIKDSGTEAFF.